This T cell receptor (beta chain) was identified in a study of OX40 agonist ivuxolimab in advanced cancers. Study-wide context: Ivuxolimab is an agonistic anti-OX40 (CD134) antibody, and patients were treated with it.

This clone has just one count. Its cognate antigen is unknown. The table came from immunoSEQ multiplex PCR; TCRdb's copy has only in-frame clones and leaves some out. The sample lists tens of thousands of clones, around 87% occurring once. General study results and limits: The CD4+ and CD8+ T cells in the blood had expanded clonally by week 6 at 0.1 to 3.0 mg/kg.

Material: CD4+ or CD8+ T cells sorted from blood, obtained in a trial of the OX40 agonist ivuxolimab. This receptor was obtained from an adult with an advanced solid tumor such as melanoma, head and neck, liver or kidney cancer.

CDR3 sequence (DNA): TGTGCCAGCAGCTTAGGTGGTACGCAGTATTTT. As protein: CASSLGGTQYF. The V gene is TRBV7-6, the J gene TRBJ2-3; D call uncertain. This CDR3 spans 11 amino acids. V lost 1 base, J lost 8 bases, and 4 bases lay in between. Germline V gene data show CDR1 as SGHVS and CDR2 as FNYEAQ.